The 8 T cell receptor beta chains presented below share a single source sample, sequenced in a study of blood T cell repertoires in COVID-19. Profiled with immunoSEQ multiplex PCR; TCRdb holds only in-frame clones, not every one. The sample contains about 140,000 clones, 65% to 90% of which appear only once. The specimen sequenced was peripheral blood. All receptors come from a man aged 55-75 years with active or convalescent COVID-19.

The gene calls are TRBV19 and TRBJ2-6; 9 bases line up with TRBD1. Germline assignment: CDR1 LNHDA and CDR2 SQIVND (reference sequence). The CDR3 consists of 19 residues. V dropped 3 bases and J dropped 4; count of bases not matched to a gene: 13. CDR3 in amino acids: CASSIRGQGLGSGANVLTF. The CDR3 DNA is TGTGCCAGTAGTATCAGGGGACAGGGCTTAGGTTCCGGGGCCAACGTCCTGACTTTC.

The gene calls are TRBV15 and TRBJ2-3, with D unclear. The germline V gene encodes CDR1 LNHNV and CDR2 YYDKDF (reference sequence). V was shortened by 3 bases and J by 3 bases, with 7 bases between the two germline ends. This CDR3 spans 13 amino acids. The CDR3 coding sequence is TGTGCCACCAGCAGTACTCTGACAGATACGCAGTATTTT. Amino acids: CATSSTLTDTQYF.

The chain's CDR3 is CASSRPGTGNYGYTF. The CDR3 DNA reads as TGTGCCAGCAGTCGCCCCGGGACAGGGAACTATGGCTACACCTTC. The chain has TRBV28 and TRBJ1-2, with 9 bases matching TRBD1. The CDR3 covers 15 residues. Germline CDR1 reads MDHEN; CDR2 reads SYDVKM. V was pared by 5 bases and J by 2 bases, with 6 bases of the junction left unmatched.

The genes are TRBV11-3 and TRBJ2-3; 10 positions agree with TRBD1. V gave up 7 bases and J gave up 0 bases; unmatched junction bases: 13. The CDR3 extends over 18 amino acids. CDR1 and CDR2 from the germline V gene are SGHNT and YENEEA. The CDR3 region has the DNA TGTGCCAGCAACCCGACAGGGGGCTACCTATTAAGCACAGATACGCAGTATTTT. It yields the protein CASNPTGGYLLSTDTQYF.

The genes are TRBV24-1 and TRBJ2-2; 12 bases fit TRBD2. The J segment lost 5 bases and the V segment lost 5 bases, leaving 8 bases of the junction unmatched. In germline, CDR1 is KGHDR, CDR2 SFDVKD. The CDR3 contains 17 residues. This CDR3 is CATSARPGTSGTGELFF. The CDR3 nucleotides read TGTGCCACCAGTGCAAGACCCGGGACTAGCGGGACCGGGGAGCTGTTTTTT.

The chain carries TRBV5-6 and TRBJ1-5; D not certain. CDR1 is SGHDT, CDR2 YYEEEE, per germline. The V end lost 3 bases, the J end lost 7 bases, and 8 bases lay between the germline ends. This CDR3 is built from 12 residues. In DNA form, the CDR3 reads TGTGCCAGCAGCTACGCAGGCCAGCCCCAGCATTTT. It specifies CASSYAGQPQHF.

This clone showed up just once. The rearrangement joins TRBV7-2 to TRBJ2-3; D remains ambiguous. This CDR3 has 13 amino acids. The germline CDR1 and CDR2 sequences are SGHTA and FQGNSA. V was shortened by 5 bases and J by 4 bases, with 10 bases between the two germline ends. CDR3 DNA: TGTGCCAGCAGCGCCAGTGGCCCAGATACGCAGTATTTT. Translating gives CASSASGPDTQYF.

This clone was seen just once. The J gene is TRBJ1-2, the V gene TRBV6-5; 8 bases match TRBD1. Germline V gene sequence: CDR1 MNHEY, CDR2 SVGAGI. The CDR3 length is 13 residues. V gave up 7 bases and J gave up 4 bases; unmatched junction bases: 5. The CDR3 sequence is CASNQGAFYGYTF. The CDR3 DNA reads TGTGCCAGCAATCAGGGGGCATTCTATGGCTACACCTTC.